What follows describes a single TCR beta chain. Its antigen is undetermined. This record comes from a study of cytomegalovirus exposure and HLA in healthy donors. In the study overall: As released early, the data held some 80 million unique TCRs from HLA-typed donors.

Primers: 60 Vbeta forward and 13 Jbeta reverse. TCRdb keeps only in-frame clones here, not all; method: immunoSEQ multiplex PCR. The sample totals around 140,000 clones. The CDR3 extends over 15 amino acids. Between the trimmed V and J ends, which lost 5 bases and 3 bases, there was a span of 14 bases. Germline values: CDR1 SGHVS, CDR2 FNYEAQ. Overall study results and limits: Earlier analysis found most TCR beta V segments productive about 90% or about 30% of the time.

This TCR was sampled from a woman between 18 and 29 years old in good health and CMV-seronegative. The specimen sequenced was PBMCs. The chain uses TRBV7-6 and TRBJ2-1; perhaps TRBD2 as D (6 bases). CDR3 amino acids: CASSALDYNYNEQFF. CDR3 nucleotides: TGTGCCAGCAGCGCCTTGGACTATAACTACAATGAGCAGTTCTTC.